Following are 24 T cell receptor beta chains from one sample sequenced in a study of T-cell reconstitution after alpha-beta-depleted transplantation in children. It was with unique molecular identifiers that the TCRbeta library was prepared. From the PCR reads, TCRdb called clonotypes with MiXCR, one entry per CDR3 protein. This table holds about 440,000 distinct CDR3 sequences, over 40% found once. The starting material was PBMCs, obtained before TCRalphabeta/CD19-depleted stem cell transplant. These receptors were taken from a girl aged 2 to 9 with aplastic anemia, due to receive a stem cell transplant.

The chain has TRBV7-2 and TRBJ2-7; D perhaps matches TRBD1 (5 bases). The germline gives CDR1 SGHTA, CDR2 FQGNSA. This CDR3 contains 14 residues. The V and J ends lost 5 bases and 2 bases respectively, with 13 bases between them. CDR3 protein: CASSGITGAYEQYF. The CDR3 bases are TGTGCCAGCAGCGGGATTACAGGAGCCTACGAGCAGTACTTC.

The V gene is TRBV4-1, the J gene TRBJ2-2, with 7 bases lining up with TRBD1. The CDR3 length is 16 residues. Germline V gene data show CDR1 as MGHRA and CDR2 as YSYEKL. The ends lost 2 bases at V and 5 bases at J; junction bases unmatched: 8. CDR3 sequence reads: CASSQSEGALTGELFF. The CDR3 DNA reads TGCGCCAGCAGCCAATCTGAGGGGGCGCTTACCGGGGAGCTGTTTTTT.

The chain couples TRBV20-1 to TRBJ1-5, with a weak D call TRBD1 (5 bases). The ends were cut back, 3 bases at V and 0 bases at J, with 12 bases in the middle. The CDR3 has 15 residues. CDR1 and CDR2 (germline): DFQATT, SNEGSKA (reference sequence). This CDR3 reads CSARVTGASNQPQHF. CDR3 in DNA: TGCAGTGCTAGGGTTACAGGAGCTAGCAATCAGCCCCAGCATTTT.

This clonotype was found many times. The V call is TRBV7-2, the J call TRBJ2-1; 7 bases are a match to TRBD2. CDR3 length: 15 amino acids. The V segment lost 2 bases and the J segment 5 bases; nucleotides outside the gene matches: 6. CDR1 and CDR2 (germline): SGHTA, FQGNSA. The CDR3 loop is CASSLKASGHNEQFF. The CDR3 bases are TGTGCCAGCAGCTTAAAGGCTAGCGGCCACAATGAGCAGTTCTTC.

V gene TRBV9 combines with J gene TRBJ2-7; D remains ambiguous. V was pared by 0 bases and J by 7 bases, with 11 bases between. The CDR3 extends over 13 amino acids. In germline, CDR1 is SGDLS, CDR2 YYNGEE. The CDR3 sequence is CASSVGWLGEQYF. The DNA for the CDR3 is TGTGCCAGCAGCGTAGGATGGCTTGGGGAGCAGTACTTC.

The chain combines TRBV6-5 with TRBJ2-7, with 7 bases lining up with TRBD1. Germline V gene lookup returns CDR1 MNHEY and CDR2 SVGAGI. The CDR3 extends over 15 amino acids. V was clipped by 2 bases and J by 7 bases; unmatched bases: 11. CDR3 residues: CASSYRVTGTGEQYF. The CDR3 bases are TGTGCCAGCAGTTACCGCGTGACAGGGACGGGAGAGCAGTACTTC.

The rearrangement uses TRBV4-1 and TRBJ2-1; 8 bases agree with TRBD2. The CDR3 covers 15 residues. Germline V gives CDR1 MGHRA, CDR2 YSYEKL. V gave up 2 bases and J gave up 8 bases; unmatched junction bases: 8. The CDR3 sequence: CASSQLSGTFDEQFF. CDR3 bases: TGCGCCAGCAGCCAACTTAGCGGGACTTTCGATGAGCAGTTCTTC.

This clonotype has just a few counts. The genes are TRBV7-2 and TRBJ2-3; possible D gene TRBD2, 6 bases. The CDR3 runs 15 residues. The germline V and J ends were trimmed by 3 bases and 0 bases, with 10 bases remaining between them. CDR1 and CDR2 (germline): SGHTA, FQGNSA. The CDR3 protein is CASSLGGLSTDTQYF. CDR3 DNA: TGTGCCAGCAGCTTGGGAGGACTCAGCACAGATACGCAGTATTTT.

This clonotype was counted a few times. The CDR3 loop reads CASSLTSGSLTDTQYF. The CDR3 DNA reads as TGTGCCAGCAGCTTAACTAGCGGGAGCTTGACAGATACGCAGTATTTT. V gene TRBV5-4 combines with J gene TRBJ2-3; 11 positions match TRBD2. The CDR3 spans 16 residues. V gave up 2 bases and J gave up 3 bases; unmatched junction bases: 5. Germline V gives CDR1 SGHNT, CDR2 YYREEE (reference sequence).

This clonotype showed up many times. The chain carries TRBV20-1 and TRBJ2-7; 8 bases match TRBD1. Germline CDR1 reads DFQATT; CDR2 reads SNEGSKA (reference sequence). The CDR3 contains 13 residues. The ends lost 3 bases at V and 6 bases at J; junction bases unmatched: 7. CDR3 loop: CSARDRVYAEQYF. The CDR3 DNA follows: TGCAGTGCTAGGGACAGGGTTTACGCCGAGCAGTACTTC.

Only a few counts were recorded for this clonotype. The chain recombines TRBV5-6 with TRBJ1-1; D unclear. Germline-derived CDR1 and CDR2 are SGHDT and YYEEEE. Trimming removed 4 bases from V and 5 bases from J, with 12 bases in between. The CDR3 extends over 13 amino acids. This CDR3 is CASSLLMETEAFF. CDR3 nucleotides: TGTGCCAGCAGCCTTCTGATGGAGACTGAAGCTTTCTTT. Variable domain in full (rest from reference TRBV5-6 and TRBJ1-1): DAGVTQSPTHLIKTRGQQVTLRCSPKSGHDTVSWYQQALGQGPQFIFQYYEEEERQRGNFPDRFSGHQFPNYSSELNVNALLLGDSALYLCASSLLMETEAFFGQGTRLTVV.

This clonotype was recorded a few times. This chain uses TRBV4-3 with TRBJ2-7; possibly TRBD1 or TRBD2 for D (6 bases each). Per germline, CDR1 LGHNA and CDR2 YSLEER. With 1 base removed from V and 0 bases from J, the gap between germline ends came to 7 bases. This CDR3 region has 14 residues. In nucleotides, the CDR3 is TGCGCCAGCAGCCAAGGGGGGGCCTCCTACGAGCAGTACTTC. Its protein product is CASSQGGASYEQYF.

This sequence joins TRBV20-1 and TRBJ2-7; D is possibly TRBD1 (5 bases). Germline V gene lookup returns CDR1 DFQATT and CDR2 SNEGSKA (reference sequence). The CDR3 has 15 amino acids. Trimming shortened V by 0 bases and J by 2 bases, and 14 bases separated the two germline ends. The DNA of the CDR3 is TGCAGTGCTAGAGATGGACACAGCCAGACCTACGAGCAGTACTTC. This gives the protein CSARDGHSQTYEQYF.

This clonotype has more than one count but fewer than ten. The junction departs from the called germline gene at one end, perhaps through a read error. The rearrangement links TRBV10-3 to TRBJ1-2; D not certain. CDR3 length equals 13 residues. Germline CDR1 ENHRY, CDR2 SYGVKD. The CDR3, as DNA: TGTCCCATCAGTGACACGATCGGCTATGGCTACACCTTC. It encodes CPISDTIGYGYTF.

This clonotype has a handful of counts. The CDR3, as DNA: TGTGCCAGTAGGTTGGGGCGGGTGGGCACAGATACGCAGTATTTT. This sequence encodes CASRLGRVGTDTQYF. The rearrangement links TRBV19 to TRBJ2-3, with D possibly being TRBD1 or TRBD2 (5 bases each). The CDR3 runs 15 residues. The germline V gene encodes CDR1 LNHDA and CDR2 SQIVND (reference sequence). Deletions cut 6 bases from V and 1 base from J, with 14 bases between.

The chain joins TRBV29-1 to TRBJ1-2; unclear D gene. The CDR3 is made up of 13 amino acids. The germline V gene encodes CDR1 SQVTM and CDR2 ANQGSEA. V lost 0 bases and J lost 3, with 8 bases in between. The CDR3: CSVEEGFYYGYTF. CDR3 sequence (DNA): TGCAGCGTTGAAGAGGGATTCTACTATGGCTACACCTTC.

This clonotype occurred once. The V gene is TRBV20-1, the J gene TRBJ2-7; TRBD2 aligns across 8 bases. Germline CDR1 and CDR2: DFQATT and SNEGSKA (reference sequence). The V gene end was trimmed by 3 bases and the J gene end by 3 bases; junction bases not matched to a gene: 13. CDR3 size: 16 residues. In DNA, the CDR3 is TGCAGTGCTAGGGGCGGCAGCGGGAGCGAGGGCTACGAGCAGTACTTC. Translated, it gives CSARGGSGSEGYEQYF.

The chain combines TRBV20-1 with TRBJ2-1, with TRBD2 identical over 8 bases. The CDR3 runs to 14 residues. The J segment lost 4 bases and the V segment lost 3 bases, leaving 5 bases of the junction unmatched. The germline gives CDR1 DFQATT, CDR2 SNEGSKA (reference sequence). The CDR3: CSASALADYNEQFF. CDR3 bases: TGCAGTGCTAGCGCACTAGCGGATTACAATGAGCAGTTCTTC.

The chain couples TRBV10-3 to TRBJ2-3, with D unclear. V lost 11 bases and J lost 0, with 6 bases in between. The CDR3 is 11 amino acids. The germline gives CDR1 ENHRY, CDR2 SYGVKD. This chain's CDR3 is CAVSSTDTQYF. CDR3 DNA sequence: TGTGCCGTTTCTAGCACAGATACGCAGTATTTT.

This chain joins TRBV7-9 and TRBJ1-4; D might be TRBD1 (6 bases). The length of the CDR3 is 15 residues. Germline V lookup: CDR1 SEHNR, CDR2 FQNEAQ (reference sequence). The germline V and J ends were trimmed by 4 bases and 7 bases, with 16 bases remaining between them. This CDR3 is CASSSSIGGSEKLFF. The CDR3 DNA reads TGTGCCAGCAGCTCCTCGATCGGGGGCAGTGAAAAACTGTTTTTT.

CDR3 region: CASSPEEGSYSNQPQHF. Written as DNA, the CDR3 is TGTGCCAGCAGCCCAGAAGAGGGGAGCTATAGCAATCAGCCCCAGCATTTT. The chain carries TRBV4-2 and TRBJ1-5, with a possible D match to TRBD1 (5 bases). V was trimmed by 4 bases and J by 0 bases, leaving 16 bases between them. Germline V gives CDR1 LGHNA, CDR2 YNFKEQ. The length of the CDR3 is 17 residues.

The J gene is TRBJ1-2, the V gene TRBV5-1; no reliable D call. The CDR3 extends over 14 amino acids. Trimming took off 0 bases at V and 3 bases at J, with 9 bases between the two ends. The germline CDR1 and CDR2 sequences are SGHRS and YFSETQ. CDR3 bases: TGCGCCAGCAGCTTGGCCGGGCGCGACTATGGCTACACCTTC. It yields the protein CASSLAGRDYGYTF.

This clonotype occurred many times. The V gene is TRBV28, the J gene TRBJ2-7; 16 bases map to TRBD2. Trimming cost V 4 bases and J 7 bases; bases outside gene matches: 10. Germline values: CDR1 MDHEN, CDR2 SYDVKM. CDR3 size: 17 residues. CDR3 nucleotide sequence: TGTGCCAGCAGTTCGGGACTAGCGGGAGGGCCGGGTAGTGAGCAGTACTTC. Residues: CASSSGLAGGPGSEQYF.

This clonotype was counted a few times. The chain uses TRBV27 and TRBJ1-2, with D unresolved. The CDR3 is 16 residues long. Germline assignment: CDR1 MNHEY and CDR2 SMNVEV (reference sequence). Trimming removed 3 bases at V and 0 bases at J, with 14 bases between. DNA of the CDR3: TGTGCCAGCAGTTTGTCTTCTTTCGGACCTAACTATGGCTACACCTTC. Translating gives CASSLSSFGPNYGYTF.